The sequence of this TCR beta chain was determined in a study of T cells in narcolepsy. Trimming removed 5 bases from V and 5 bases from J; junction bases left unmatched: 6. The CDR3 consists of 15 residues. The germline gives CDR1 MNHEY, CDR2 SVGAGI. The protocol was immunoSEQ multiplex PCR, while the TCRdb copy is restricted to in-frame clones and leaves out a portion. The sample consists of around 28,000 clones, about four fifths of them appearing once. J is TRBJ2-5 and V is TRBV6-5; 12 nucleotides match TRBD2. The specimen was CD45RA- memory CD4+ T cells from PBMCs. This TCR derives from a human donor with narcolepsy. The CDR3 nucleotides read TGTGCCAGCAGTGGGCTAGCGGGGGGGCAGGAGACCCAGTACTTC. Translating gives CASSGLAGGQETQYF.